Below, 3 T cell receptor beta chains from the same sample are listed, as sequenced in a study of identical twins. MiXCR, run by TCRdb on the 5' RACE reads, gives a single entry per CDR3 protein. The sample carries 400,000 to 600,000 distinct CDR3 sequences, approximately 20% recorded once. The sample also formed part of further work on yellow fever vaccine responses in identical twins.

Material: CD4+ T cells sorted from blood. The receptors here all came from a woman aged 18 to 35 in good health.

The rearrangement uses TRBV9 and TRBJ2-2; D perhaps matches TRBD1 (5 bases). The CDR3 is 16 residues long. The V gene lost 0 bases and the J gene lost 0 bases, with 9 bases spanning the gap. Germline V gene lookup returns CDR1 SGDLS and CDR2 YYNGEE. The CDR3 loop is CASSVDGAANTGELFF. CDR3 DNA sequence: TGTGCCAGCAGCGTAGATGGGGCGGCGAACACCGGGGAGCTGTTTTTT.

The chain employs TRBV2 and TRBJ1-2; D remains unclear. The CDR3 is 12 amino acids. V was shortened by 7 bases and J by 9 bases, with 15 bases between the two germline ends. Germline CDR1 and CDR2: SNHLY and FYNNEI. The CDR3 DNA sequence: TGTGCCAGCACAGAGGGTTGGGGTAGCTACACCTTC. Amino acid sequence: CASTEGWGSYTF.

In nucleotides, the CDR3 is TGTGCCAGCAGGATGGGGGGGACTCCCGGCTATGGCTACACCTTC. Its protein product is CASRMGGTPGYGYTF. The genes are TRBV6-1 and TRBJ1-2, with D perhaps matching TRBD1 (5 bases). Trimming left V 6 bases short and J 4 bases short, with 18 bases between. This CDR3 is 15 amino acids long. CDR1 is MNHNS, CDR2 SASEGT, per germline.